The clone carrying this T cell receptor (beta chain) was seen a few times. The sample originates from a study of T cells in Graves' hyperthyroidism and ophthalmopathy. Amplified TCR beta CDR3 regions derived from RNA transcripts. HTBI primers were employed in a first-round RT-PCR of the TCR CDR3. Using its own MiXCR run on the multiplex PCR reads, TCRdb lists one record per CDR3 protein. Of hundreds of thousands of distinct CDR3 sequences listed, roughly 20% were seen once; the top ten hold roughly a sixth. PBMCs were obtained from approximately 10 ml fresh peripheral blood. Sequencing was carried out using blood. The source is a woman aged 50 to 65 with Graves' hyperthyroidism that later progressed to Graves' ophthalmopathy.

This CDR3 reads CASSYAGVPGYTF. The CDR3 DNA reads TGTGCCAGCAGTTATGCGGGGGTCCCTGGCTACACCTTC. V is TRBV12-3 or TRBV12-4 and J is TRBJ1-2, with a possible D match to TRBD1 (5 bases). This CDR3 spans 13 amino acids. V was pared by 4 bases and J by 7 bases, with 13 bases between.